These 16 T cell receptor beta chains came from one sample sequenced in a study of cytomegalovirus exposure and HLA in healthy donors. Use of 60 Vbeta and 13 Jbeta primers characterized the PCR. Assay: immunoSEQ multiplex PCR; the TCRdb copy retains only in-frame clones and omits some. Counted here are roughly 180,000 clones, roughly 80% occurring once; the ten biggest clones make up about 3.1%. Specimen: PBMCs. These receptors were obtained from a female donor in good health and CMV-seronegative.

This clone was counted only a few times. V is TRBV4-2 and J is TRBJ1-6; D may be TRBD1 (6 bases). This CDR3 spans 14 amino acids. Germline values: CDR1 LGHNA, CDR2 YNFKEQ. Deletions cut 1 base from V and 10 bases from J, with 11 bases between. The CDR3 protein is CASSQVNRDSPLHF. The CDR3 coding sequence is TGTGCCAGCAGCCAAGTAAACAGGGACTCACCCCTCCACTTT.

The V call is TRBV5-1, the J call TRBJ2-7; 7 bases agree with TRBD1. The germline CDR1 and CDR2 sequences are SGHRS and YFSETQ. Trimming cost V 4 bases and J 0 bases; bases outside gene matches: 7. The CDR3 is 15 amino acids. The DNA of the CDR3 is TGCGCCAGCAGCCGGGACAGCATGACCTCCTACGAGCAGTACTTC. It translates to CASSRDSMTSYEQYF.

This clone was seen once. This chain joins TRBV30 and TRBJ1-1; possibly TRBD1 for D (5 bases). Germline V lookup: CDR1 GTSNPN, CDR2 SVGIG (reference sequence). The V gene lost 3 bases and the J gene lost 2 bases, with 13 bases spanning the gap. The CDR3 has 14 amino acids. The CDR3 coding sequence is TGTGCCTGGAGGGGGCGGGGACTCAACACTGAAGCTTTCTTT. This encodes CAWRGRGLNTEAFF.

This clone was seen more than once but under ten times. The chain is built from TRBV19 and TRBJ2-1, with 14 bases matching TRBD2. V shed 6 bases and J 10 bases; nucleotides not matched to a gene: 17. The germline gives CDR1 LNHDA, CDR2 SQIVND (reference sequence). CDR3 length: 18 amino acids. CDR3 sequence reads: CASSPRGGLAGVSAEQFF. In DNA form, the CDR3 reads TGTGCCAGTAGCCCCCGGGGGGGACTAGCGGGAGTCTCTGCAGAGCAGTTCTTC.

The chain links TRBV7-9 to TRBJ2-1; D might be TRBD2 (6 bases). This CDR3 contains 15 residues. Germline CDR1 is SEHNR and CDR2 is FQNEAQ (reference sequence). Trimming pared 5 bases from V and 0 bases from J, leaving 11 bases between. The CDR3 coding sequence is TGTGCCAGCAGCCCGGGGAGGAGCTCCTACAATGAGCAGTTCTTC. It yields the protein CASSPGRSSYNEQFF.

V and J are TRBV7-3 and TRBJ2-2; the D gene is possibly TRBD1 (8 bases). V lost 5 bases to trimming and J lost 6 bases, with 19 bases between them. CDR1 is SGHTA, CDR2 FQGTGA, per germline. The CDR3 totals 16 residues. CDR3 sequence: CASSTPGGGGSGELFF. CDR3 nucleotides: TGTGCCAGCAGCACACCAGGGGGCGGGGGCTCCGGGGAGCTGTTTTTT. Variable domain in full (rest from reference TRBV7-3 and TRBJ2-2): GAGVSQTPSNKVTEKGKYVELRCDPISGHTALYWYRQSLGQGPEFLIYFQGTGAADDSGLPNDRFFAVRPEGSVSTLKIQRTERGDSAVYLCASSTPGGGGSGELFFGEGSRLTVL.

V is TRBV11-3 and J is TRBJ1-2; weak D call: TRBD1 (6 bases). The CDR3 length is 13 residues. Germline loops: CDR1 SGHNT, CDR2 YENEEA. Trimming removed 5 bases from V and 7 bases from J, with 14 bases in between. The CDR3 DNA sequence: TGTGCCAGCAGCCGGACAGCATCCGGTGGCTACACCTTC. It translates to CASSRTASGGYTF. Full variable domain (rest looked up from reference TRBV11-3 and TRBJ1-2): EAGVVQSPRYKIIEKKQPVAFWCNPISGHNTLYWYLQNLGQGPELLIRYENEEAVDDSQLPKDRFSAERLKGVDSTLKIQPAELGDSAVYLCASSRTASGGYTFGSGTRLTVV.

This sequence joins TRBV30 and TRBJ1-1; D is possibly TRBD1 (5 bases). The germline gives CDR1 GTSNPN, CDR2 SVGIG (reference sequence). Trimming took off 0 bases at V and 4 bases at J, with 9 bases between the two ends. This CDR3 is built from 13 residues. This CDR3 reads CAWSVQVSTEAFF. The CDR3, as DNA: TGTGCCTGGAGTGTACAGGTATCCACTGAAGCTTTCTTT. Drawing the rest from reference TRBV30 and TRBJ1-1, the complete variable domain is SQTIHQWPATLVQPVGSPLSLECTVEGTSNPNLYWYRQAAGRGLQLLFYSVGIGQISSEVPQNLSASRPQDRQFILSSKKLLLSDSGFYLCAWSVQVSTEAFFGQGTRLTVV.

The sample holds a few counts of this clone. The V call is TRBV27, the J call TRBJ1-5; 9 bases are a match to TRBD1. CDR1 is MNHEY and CDR2 is SMNVEV in the germline V gene (reference sequence). The J segment lost 7 bases and the V segment lost 6 bases, leaving 10 bases of the junction unmatched. The CDR3 covers 15 residues. CDR3 loop: CASRSPGTGSQPQHF. The CDR3 coding sequence is TGTGCCAGCAGATCCCCCGGGACAGGGAGCCAGCCCCAGCATTTT.

This clone was seen just once. The chain uses TRBV25-1 and TRBJ1-2; weak D call: TRBD1 (5 bases). The CDR3 contains 14 residues. CDR1 MGHDK and CDR2 SYGVNS come from the germline V gene. The germline V and J ends were trimmed by 7 bases and 8 bases, with 20 bases remaining between them. The CDR3 spells CASTGRGAGRGYTF. The CDR3 nucleotides are TGTGCCAGCACCGGACGAGGGGCGGGGCGCGGCTACACCTTC.

This clone was seen more than once but under ten times. The rearrangement joins TRBV5-6 to TRBJ2-5, with TRBD1 matching over 7 bases. Germline V gene data show CDR1 as SGHDT and CDR2 as YYEEEE. The CDR3 spans 14 residues. The V and J ends lost 0 bases and 5 bases, in that order; junction bases with no gene match: 4. The CDR3 nucleotides read TGTGCCAGCAGCTTGGGACAGGGTAAGGAGACCCAGTACTTC. Its protein product is CASSLGQGKETQYF.

V usage is TRBV2 and J usage is TRBJ1-6; no firm D call. V dropped 6 bases and J dropped 7 bases, with 7 bases sitting between them. CDR1 is SNHLY and CDR2 is FYNNEI in the germline V gene. This CDR3 is built from 12 residues. The CDR3 region is CASRGSNSPLHF. CDR3 nucleotide sequence: TGTGCCAGCAGGGGCAGCAATTCACCCCTCCACTTT.

The rearrangement joins TRBV5-1 to TRBJ2-5, with 9 nucleotides matching TRBD2. The V gene end was trimmed by 0 bases and the J gene end by 3 bases; junction bases not matched to a gene: 3. The CDR3 is 15 amino acids. CDR1 is SGHRS and CDR2 is YFSETQ in the germline V gene. The DNA of the CDR3 is TGCGCCAGCAGCTTGGTAGCTAGCGGGGAAGAGACCCAGTACTTC. It specifies CASSLVASGEETQYF.

About this clone: A read error may produce the germline difference seen at one junction end. The chain recombines TRBV7-9 with TRBJ1-1, with a weak D call TRBD1 (5 bases). Germline V CDR1 and CDR2: SEHNR, FQNEAQ (reference sequence). The CDR3 contains 11 residues. The chain's CDR3 is CSSSRTNEAFF. The CDR3 DNA sequence: TGTTCCAGCAGCCGGACAAATGAAGCTTTCTTT.

This sequence joins TRBV28 and TRBJ2-7; 14 bases match TRBD2. Germline values: CDR1 MDHEN, CDR2 SYDVKM. V lost 6 bases and J lost 6; bases outside the gene matches: 7. CDR3 length: 15 amino acids. The CDR3 DNA reads as TGTGCCAGCAGCGACGGGACTAGCGGGAGTACCGAGCAGTACTTC. As protein: CASSDGTSGSTEQYF.

The chain has TRBV28 and TRBJ2-5; 9 nucleotides align to TRBD2. Germline CDR1 MDHEN, CDR2 SYDVKM. The CDR3 spans 14 residues. V was clipped by 4 bases and J by 5 bases; unmatched bases: 5. CDR3 bases: TGTGCCAGCAGTTCTGCGGGAGGGAGGGAGACCCAGTACTTC. Protein product: CASSSAGGRETQYF.